Listed here are 32 T cell receptor beta chains from one sample, sequenced in a study of regulatory T cells in long-lasting Graves disease. This sample's time point: newly diagnosed GD, antithyroid drugs for less than 3 months. Scientists built the TCR library using RNA that was extracted from PBMCs. To make TCR beta libraries, researchers used iRepertoire HTBI primers and Arm-PCR of CDR3 regions. MiXCR, run by TCRdb on the multiplex PCR reads, gives a single entry per CDR3 protein. The repertoire holds around 460,000 distinct CDR3 sequences, with 14% as singletons. This sample was also put to use in a study of T cells in Graves' hyperthyroidism and ophthalmopathy.

The source material was peripheral blood mononuclear cells (PBMCs), sampled at new diagnosis, from a patient treated with antithyroid drugs. Every receptor here comes from a woman in her forties or fifties with Graves disease.

This clonotype showed up many times. V and J are TRBV20-1 and TRBJ1-6, with D possibly matching TRBD1 (6 bases). The CDR3 covers 14 residues. The germline CDR1 and CDR2 sequences are DFQATT and SNEGSKA (reference sequence). Deletions cut 2 bases from V and 5 bases from J, with 10 bases between. The CDR3 nucleotides read TGCAGTGCTAGAAGGACAGAGAATAATTCACCCCTCCACTTT. This sequence encodes CSARRTENNSPLHF.

In this sample, this clonotype turned up a few times. The CDR3 coding sequence is TGTGCCAGCAGTTACCACAGCGGGAGGGCCCGTACCGGGGAGCTGTTTTTT. This gives the protein CASSYHSGRARTGELFF. The V and J genes are TRBV6-2 or TRBV6-3 and TRBJ2-2; 10 positions match TRBD2. This CDR3 has 17 amino acids. Germline CDR1 and CDR2: MNHEY and SVGEGT. V gave up 2 bases and J gave up 5 bases; unmatched junction bases: 8.

This clonotype was observed a single time. This rearrangement joins TRBV19 to TRBJ2-3, with a possible D match to TRBD2 (5 bases). The V and J ends lost 3 bases and 1 base respectively, with 5 bases between them. This CDR3 is built from 13 residues. The germline CDR1 and CDR2 sequences are LNHDA and SQIVND (reference sequence). This chain's CDR3 is CASSISGTDTQYF. The CDR3 DNA sequence: TGTGCCAGTAGTATTAGCGGCACAGATACGCAGTATTTT.

This clonotype has just a few counts. CDR3: CSVGQALDSGNTIYF. The CDR3 nucleotides read TGCAGCGTTGGGCAGGCTCTCGACTCTGGAAACACCATATATTTT. V is TRBV29-1 and J is TRBJ1-3, with D unresolved. This CDR3 comprises 15 residues. Per the germline V gene, CDR1 is SQVTM and CDR2 is ANQGSEA. Trimming left V 4 bases short and J 0 bases short, with 13 bases between. Drawing the rest from reference TRBV29-1 and TRBJ1-3, the complete variable domain is SAVISQKPSRDICQRGTSLTIQCQVDSQVTMMFWYRQQPGQSLTLIATANQGSEATYESGFVIDKFPISRPNLTFSTLTVSNMSPEDSSIYLCSVGQALDSGNTIYFGEGSWLTVV.

This clonotype has just a few counts. V usage is TRBV6-4 and J usage is TRBJ2-3, with no clear D. Between the trimmed V and J ends, which lost 3 bases and 0 bases, there was a span of 7 bases. Per the germline V gene, CDR1 is MRHNA and CDR2 is SNTAGT. CDR3 length: 14 amino acids. CDR3 amino acids: CASSEGESTDTQYF. CDR3 nucleotide sequence: TGTGCCAGCAGTGAGGGCGAAAGCACAGATACGCAGTATTTT.

Note on this clonotype: With a much larger clone just one base away, this may be a read error. The chain recombines TRBV9 with TRBJ2-1; 8 nucleotides align to TRBD1. With 0 bases clipped from V and 13 bases from J, the junction kept 12 bases outside the gene matches. This CDR3 is built from 15 residues. Germline V lookup: CDR1 SGDLS, CDR2 YYNGEE. The CDR3 loop reads CASSVEGTGQETQFF. The CDR3 DNA reads TGTGCCAGCAGCGTAGAAGGGACAGGACAAGAGACCCAGTTCTTC.

This clonotype was seen many times. The gene calls are TRBV5-5 and TRBJ2-7; no reliable D call. The V gene's germline CDR1 is SGHKS and CDR2 YYEKEE (reference sequence). The V end lost 4 bases, the J end lost 5 bases, and 19 bases lay between the germline ends. The CDR3 has 15 residues. The CDR3 bases are TGTGCCAGCAGCCGAATCCTTATAAAGGATAACGAGCAGTACTTC. Translated, it gives CASSRILIKDNEQYF.

This clonotype occurred a few times. The chain joins TRBV9 to TRBJ2-7, with 9 bases that match TRBD2. V was pared by 3 bases and J by 2 bases, with 6 bases of the junction left unmatched. Germline values: CDR1 SGDLS, CDR2 YYNGEE. This CDR3 comprises 15 residues. CDR3 sequence (DNA): TGTGCCAGCAGCGGGGGGACTAGCCGGACCTACGAGCAGTACTTC. Amino acid sequence: CASSGGTSRTYEQYF.

This clonotype has at least ten counts. The genes are TRBV5-1 and TRBJ2-2; tentatively, D is TRBD1 or TRBD2 (5 bases each). V was clipped by 2 bases and J by 5 bases, with 19 bases between them. The CDR3 is 17 residues long. Germline V gene sequence: CDR1 SGHRS, CDR2 YFSETQ. The DNA of the CDR3 is TGCGCCAGCAGCTTACACACCGGGACGGTGGGGACCGGGGAGCTGTTTTTT. Translation: CASSLHTGTVGTGELFF.

This clonotype was recorded a few times. The V gene is TRBV29-1, the J gene TRBJ1-2; tentative D call: TRBD1 (6 bases). CDR3 size: 16 residues. The V and J ends lost 4 bases and 2 bases respectively, with 20 bases between them. Germline loops: CDR1 SQVTM, CDR2 ANQGSEA. The CDR3 is CSVAPLQGRWNYGYTF. The CDR3 DNA reads TGCAGCGTTGCCCCTTTACAGGGAAGGTGGAACTATGGCTACACCTTC.

The chain couples TRBV19 to TRBJ2-2; maybe TRBD1 (5 bases). This CDR3 is 17 amino acids long. Germline-derived CDR1 and CDR2 are LNHDA and SQIVND (reference sequence). Trimming pared 0 bases from V and 1 base from J, leaving 12 bases between. The CDR3 DNA reads TGTGCCAGTAGTATAGATTTTGGGGCAGGGAACACCGGGGAGCTGTTTTTT. Its protein is CASSIDFGAGNTGELFF. Combining the CDR3 with reference TRBV19 and TRBJ2-2 gives the whole variable domain DGGITQSPKYLFRKEGQNVTLSCEQNLNHDAMYWYRQDPGQGLRLIYYSQIVNDFQKGDIAEGYSVSREKKESFPLTVTSAQKNPTAFYLCASSIDFGAGNTGELFFGEGSRLTVL.

This clonotype was detected ten times or more. This sequence joins TRBV12-3 or TRBV12-4 and TRBJ1-4; D is possibly TRBD1 (6 bases). V lost 3 bases, J lost 4 bases, and 15 bases lay in between. The CDR3 is made up of 16 amino acids. CDR3 region: CASSLRQGYGNEKLFF. CDR3 sequence (DNA): TGTGCCAGCAGTTTGCGGCAGGGGTATGGTAATGAAAAACTGTTTTTT.

This clonotype was observed at least ten times. V gene TRBV2 combines with J gene TRBJ2-7; a possible D gene is TRBD1 (6 bases). CDR1 is SNHLY and CDR2 is FYNNEI in the germline V gene. The ends were cut back, 6 bases at V and 4 bases at J, with 16 bases in the middle. The CDR3 covers 14 residues. The CDR3 protein is CASRDDRTFYEQYF. The CDR3 DNA reads TGTGCCAGCAGGGATGACAGGACCTTTTACGAGCAGTACTTC.

In its sample, this clonotype was seen many times. V gene TRBV27 combines with J gene TRBJ2-1, with TRBD2 matching over 15 bases. Trimming removed 6 bases from V and 3 bases from J; junction bases left unmatched: 9. The CDR3 sequence is 18 residues long. The germline CDR1 and CDR2 sequences are MNHEY and SMNVEV (reference sequence). CDR3 residues: CASSQPGLAGGYYNEQFF. The CDR3, as DNA: TGTGCCAGCAGCCAACCGGGACTAGCGGGAGGCTACTACAATGAGCAGTTCTTC.

The J gene is TRBJ2-1, the V gene TRBV3-1; no definite D call. V was shortened by 0 bases and J by 6 bases, with 6 bases between the two germline ends. This CDR3 region has 13 residues. Per germline, CDR1 LGHDT and CDR2 YNNKEL (reference sequence). The DNA of the CDR3 is TGTGCCAGCAGCCAAGATTGGATCAATGAGCAGTTCTTC. Amino acids: CASSQDWINEQFF.

This clonotype appeared a few times. The chain uses TRBV18 and TRBJ2-1; no firm D call. With 2 bases removed from V and 6 bases from J, the gap between germline ends came to 8 bases. Germline CDR1 and CDR2: KGHSH and LQKENI. This CDR3 is 13 amino acids long. The CDR3 DNA follows: TGTGCCAGCTCACCAGAATCCGCCAATGAGCAGTTCTTC. It specifies CASSPESANEQFF.

The genes are TRBV6-2 or TRBV6-3 and TRBJ2-7; 12 nucleotides agree with TRBD2. The germline CDR1 and CDR2 sequences are MNHEY and SVGEGT. Trimming removed 5 bases from V and 3 bases from J; junction bases left unmatched: 5. CDR3 length: 15 residues. CDR3 coding DNA: TGTGCCAGCAGTAACGGACTAGCGGGGTACTACGAGCAGTACTTC. Residues: CASSNGLAGYYEQYF.

This clonotype was found many times. The V gene is TRBV2, the J gene TRBJ2-3; TRBD1 matches at 9 bases. CDR1 is SNHLY, CDR2 FYNNEI, per germline. The CDR3 spans 13 residues. V dropped 7 bases and J dropped 5; count of bases not matched to a gene: 4. Here the CDR3 DNA reads TGTGCCAGCAACAGGGGGCGTCAAGATACGCAGTATTTT. This encodes CASNRGRQDTQYF.

Regarding this clonotype: It may be a read error: a sequence one base away is much more abundant. This chain joins TRBV5-5 and TRBJ2-1, with 9 bases fitting TRBD2. The CDR3 extends over 16 amino acids. Looked up from germline, CDR1 is SGHKS and CDR2 is YYEKEE (reference sequence). In DNA, the CDR3 is TGTGCCAGCAGCTTAGGTAGCGGGGGACCCTACAATGAGGAGTTCTTC. Residues: CASSLGSGGPYNEEFF.

The chain recombines TRBV18 with TRBJ2-2, with 11 bases identical to TRBD1. Unmatched junction bases numbered 6, after V lost 0 bases and J lost 6 bases. The CDR3 runs to 17 residues. CDR1 is KGHSH and CDR2 is LQKENI in the germline V gene. CDR3 region: CASSPPRGGQGAGELFF. In nucleotides, the CDR3 is TGTGCCAGCTCACCACCCCGCGGGGGACAGGGGGCCGGGGAGCTGTTTTTT.

This clonotype was recorded at least ten times. This chain joins TRBV2 and TRBJ1-1; D is uncertain. CDR1 is SNHLY and CDR2 is FYNNEI in the germline V gene. This CDR3 region has 14 residues. The germline V and J ends were trimmed by 5 bases and 0 bases, with 10 bases remaining between them. The CDR3 loop is CASSPEVLNTEAFF. The CDR3 nucleotides are TGTGCCAGCAGTCCGGAGGTGTTGAACACTGAAGCTTTCTTT.

This clonotype was seen more than once but under ten times. This rearrangement joins TRBV3-1 to TRBJ2-7; TRBD1 matches 9 bases. V trimming: 4 bases; J trimming: 9 bases; junction bases outside the gene matches: 10. The CDR3 covers 14 residues. The germline CDR1 and CDR2 sequences are LGHDT and YNNKEL (reference sequence). CDR3 sequence: CASSPLQGAGGQYF. The CDR3 nucleotides read TGTGCCAGCAGCCCTCTACAGGGGGCAGGCGGGCAGTACTTC.

This clonotype was seen many times. V is TRBV24-1 and J is TRBJ1-1; 7 bases fit TRBD1. Germline CDR1 and CDR2: KGHDR and SFDVKD. Trimming took 6 bases from V and 1 from J; bases not matched to a gene: 7. CDR3 size: 15 residues. CDR3 region: CATSRGGSGNTEAFF. In nucleotides, the CDR3 is TGTGCCACCAGTCGAGGGGGCTCGGGGAACACTGAAGCTTTCTTT.

In this sample, this clonotype turned up a few times. The V gene is TRBV18, the J gene TRBJ2-7; 11 nucleotides line up with TRBD2. The CDR3 is 16 amino acids. Per the germline V gene, CDR1 is KGHSH and CDR2 is LQKENI. Trimming removed 0 bases from V and 7 bases from J; junction bases left unmatched: 8. DNA for the CDR3: TGTGCCAGCTCACCACCGGGACTAGCGGTTCGTGGAGAGCAGTACTTC. It is translated as CASSPPGLAVRGEQYF.

V is TRBV6-1 and J is TRBJ2-7, with D perhaps matching TRBD2 (5 bases). Germline CDR1 MNHNS, CDR2 SASEGT. CDR3 length: 14 amino acids. Trimming stripped 7 bases from V and 3 bases from J, with 16 bases between. The CDR3 DNA reads TGTGCCAGCACCCCCCCTGGGAGTATCTACGAGCAGTACTTC. Its protein is CASTPPGSIYEQYF.

This clonotype was recorded at least ten times. This sequence joins TRBV28 and TRBJ2-1, with 11 nucleotides matching TRBD2. Unmatched junction bases numbered 9, after V lost 5 bases and J lost 9 bases. The CDR3 contains 15 residues. CDR1 MDHEN and CDR2 SYDVKM come from the germline V gene. The CDR3 sequence: CASSSHSGRESEQFF. In DNA form, the CDR3 reads TGTGCCAGCAGTAGTCATAGCGGGAGGGAAAGTGAGCAGTTCTTC.

There are a few counts of this clonotype. CDR3 coding DNA: TGCGCCAGCAGCTTGTTCCCAGGGAATTCATACGAGCAGTACTTC. The encoded protein is CASSLFPGNSYEQYF. J is TRBJ2-7 and V is TRBV5-1, with TRBD1 as a possible D gene (5 bases). The CDR3 covers 15 residues. CDR1 is SGHRS, CDR2 YFSETQ, per germline. The V and J ends lost 1 base and 4 bases respectively, with 15 bases between them.

Ten or more counts support this clonotype. The chain combines TRBV12-3 or TRBV12-4 with TRBJ1-1, with a possible D match to TRBD1 (6 bases). The CDR3 totals 16 residues. V was pared by 6 bases and J by 0 bases, with 17 bases between. The DNA for the CDR3 is TGTGCCAGCAGCCGAAGCGCGGGACACCTGAACACTGAAGCTTTCTTT. It encodes CASSRSAGHLNTEAFF.

Many counts were recorded for this clonotype. The rearrangement uses TRBV6-1 and TRBJ1-5, with D perhaps matching TRBD1 (5 bases). Trimming pared 5 bases from V and 5 bases from J, leaving 16 bases between. The CDR3 is 15 amino acids. Germline-derived CDR1 and CDR2 are MNHNS and SASEGT. DNA of the CDR3: TGTGCCAGCAGTAATCAACGACAGTTTTATCAGCCCCAGCATTTT. Translation gives CASSNQRQFYQPQHF.

This clonotype has a handful of counts. The chain recombines TRBV3-1 with TRBJ2-3, with D possibly being TRBD1 or TRBD2 (5 bases each). CDR1 is LGHDT and CDR2 is YNNKEL in the germline V gene (reference sequence). This CDR3 contains 12 residues. V lost 4 bases to trimming and J lost 5 bases, with 7 bases between them. The CDR3 is CASSRGLDTQYF. CDR3 DNA: TGTGCCAGCAGCCGGGGGTTAGATACGCAGTATTTT.

The chain has TRBV3-1 and TRBJ1-1; D remains unclear. The CDR3 has 14 residues. V lost 0 bases and J 8 bases, leaving 13 bases between the germline ends. Per germline, CDR1 LGHDT and CDR2 YNNKEL (reference sequence). The DNA for the CDR3 is TGTGCCAGCAGCCAAGAGCCGACACCCAAAGAAGCTTTCTTT. This translates into CASSQEPTPKEAFF.

This chain uses TRBV5-1 with TRBJ2-7; 8 bases line up with TRBD1. CDR1 is SGHRS and CDR2 is YFSETQ in the germline V gene. After removal of 5 bases from V and 3 bases from J, the junction contained 4 bases not matched to a gene. The CDR3 runs 13 residues. The chain's CDR3 is CASRADRGYEQYF. The CDR3 coding sequence is TGCGCCAGCAGAGCCGACAGGGGCTACGAGCAGTACTTC.